These 19 T cell receptor beta chains were sequenced from one sample in a study of regulatory T cells in long-lasting Graves disease. Time point: newly diagnosed GD, antithyroid drugs for less than 3 months. TCR sequences were obtained from RNA taken from PBMCs. Construction of the TCR beta libraries employed iRepertoire HTBI primers in conjunction with Arm-PCR of CDR3 regions. TCRdb re-derived calls from the multiplex PCR reads in MiXCR, one entry per CDR3 protein. The repertoire holds hundreds of thousands of distinct CDR3 sequences, with roughly 15% as singletons. The sample was also reused in another study, on T cells in Graves' hyperthyroidism and ophthalmopathy.

The source was peripheral blood mononuclear cells (PBMCs), collected at new diagnosis, from a patient treated with antithyroid drugs. These receptors were collected from a woman in her twenties or thirties with Graves disease.

This clonotype was recorded at least ten times. The V gene is TRBV7-9, the J gene TRBJ2-7, with D possibly being TRBD1 (6 bases). The CDR3 has 13 residues. Germline assignment: CDR1 SEHNR and CDR2 FQNEAQ (reference sequence). Deletions cut 5 bases from V and 3 bases from J, with 11 bases between. The CDR3 region has the DNA TGTGCCAGCAGCCCTGGACAGAACTACGAGCAGTACTTC. This codes for CASSPGQNYEQYF.

Ten or more counts support this clonotype. V gene TRBV15 combines with J gene TRBJ2-1; the match to TRBD2 covers 7 bases. Germline CDR1 reads LNHNV; CDR2 reads YYDKDF (reference sequence). V dropped 1 base and J dropped 3; count of bases not matched to a gene: 6. The CDR3 is 16 amino acids. In DNA form, the CDR3 reads TGTGCCACCAGCAGAGGTCTGGGCGGGAGCTACAATGAGCAGTTCTTC. It translates to CATSRGLGGSYNEQFF.

This clonotype was seen only a few times. The chain is built from TRBV28 and TRBJ2-6, with TRBD1 as a possible D gene (6 bases). This CDR3 is built from 17 residues. Trimming left V 3 bases short and J 0 bases short, with 12 bases between. Germline values: CDR1 MDHEN, CDR2 SYDVKM. CDR3 region: CASSLARGRSGANVLTF. CDR3 nucleotides: TGTGCCAGCAGTTTGGCCAGGGGACGCTCTGGGGCCAACGTCCTGACTTTC.

This clonotype was counted at least ten times. The rearrangement joins TRBV28 to TRBJ1-5; perhaps TRBD1 as D (5 bases). The CDR3 has 14 amino acids. Per germline, CDR1 MDHEN and CDR2 SYDVKM. V lost 3 bases to trimming and J lost 6 bases, with 12 bases between them. The chain's CDR3 is CASSFGGSFQPQHF. CDR3 DNA sequence: TGTGCCAGCAGTTTTGGGGGGTCTTTTCAGCCCCAGCATTTT.

The chain links TRBV5-1 to TRBJ2-1; D is uncertain. The J call may be faulty, since TRBJ2-5 better matches the DNA end. This CDR3 region has 12 residues. CDR1 SGHRS and CDR2 YFSETQ come from the germline V gene. The CDR3 DNA reads as TGCGCCATCTCACCGAGTGGGGAGACCCAGTACTTC. Protein product: CAISPSGETQYF.

In its sample, this clonotype was seen a few times. The chain recombines TRBV19 with TRBJ1-3; no clear D. Germline-derived CDR1 and CDR2 are LNHDA and SQIVND (reference sequence). The CDR3 is made up of 13 amino acids. V lost 9 bases to trimming and J lost 0 bases, with 9 bases between them. CDR3 sequence reads: CASTQTSGNTIYF. The CDR3 region has the DNA TGTGCCAGCACGCAAACCTCTGGAAACACCATATATTTT.

In its sample, this clonotype was seen many times. V is TRBV2 and J is TRBJ1-4; perhaps TRBD1 as D (5 bases). V was trimmed by 7 bases and J by 4 bases, leaving 13 bases between them. CDR1 and CDR2 (germline): SNHLY, FYNNEI. The CDR3 has 14 amino acids. In nucleotides, the CDR3 is TGTGCCAGCACCGGGGGGTCACTTAATGAAAAACTGTTTTTT. This encodes CASTGGSLNEKLFF. The full variable domain, in which reference TRBV2 and TRBJ1-4 provide the parts outside the CDR3, is EPEVTQTPSHQVTQMGQEVILRCVPISNHLYFYWYRQILGQKVEFLVSFYNNEISEKSEIFDDQFSVERPDGSNFTLKIRSTKLEDSAMYFCASTGGSLNEKLFFGSGTQLSVL.

V gene TRBV19 combines with J gene TRBJ2-2; 9 bases are shared with TRBD1. Losses at the gene ends were 7 bases for V and 5 bases for J; bases not matched to a gene: 8. CDR1 and CDR2 from the germline V gene are LNHDA and SQIVND (reference sequence). The CDR3 sequence is 15 residues long. CDR3: CASIRGTGKTGELFF. In DNA, the CDR3 is TGTGCCAGTATTCGAGGGACAGGGAAAACCGGGGAGCTGTTTTTT.

This clonotype was seen many times. The V and J genes are TRBV2 and TRBJ2-7; D gene unclear. The CDR3 is 10 amino acids. CDR1 and CDR2 from the germline V gene are SNHLY and FYNNEI. V lost 6 bases to trimming and J lost 6 bases, with 6 bases between them. CDR3 in DNA: TGTGCCAGCAGGGGAAGCGAGCAGTACTTC. Protein sequence: CASRGSEQYF.

This clonotype was observed at least ten times. The chain employs TRBV29-1 and TRBJ1-1; no reliable D call. The CDR3 covers 12 residues. The germline gives CDR1 SQVTM, CDR2 ANQGSEA. Trimming left V 7 bases short and J 5 bases short, with 14 bases between. The CDR3 spells CSATASGTEAFF. CDR3 nucleotides: TGCAGCGCTACAGCCTCTGGGACTGAAGCTTTCTTT.

The V gene is TRBV18, the J gene TRBJ2-5, with TRBD1 as a possible D gene (6 bases). Germline CDR1 KGHSH, CDR2 LQKENI. The ends were cut back, 3 bases at V and 5 bases at J, with 13 bases in the middle. CDR3 length: 14 amino acids. The CDR3 sequence: CASSPQGLGETQYF. The CDR3 DNA sequence: TGTGCCAGCTCACCTCAGGGGCTAGGGGAGACCCAGTACTTC.

Note on this clonotype: A much larger clone lies a single base off, so this may be a read error. The chain is built from TRBV12-3 or TRBV12-4 and TRBJ2-1; 12 bases align to TRBD2. The CDR3 extends over 17 amino acids. CDR3: CAGSLGLAGAYYNEQFF. As DNA, the CDR3 is TGTGCCGGCAGTTTGGGACTAGCGGGTGCCTACTACAATGAGCAGTTCTTC.

This clonotype came up a few times. V gene TRBV5-1 combines with J gene TRBJ2-7; 8 nucleotides agree with TRBD1. The CDR3 runs to 16 residues. Germline V CDR1 and CDR2: SGHRS, YFSETQ. The V segment lost 4 bases and the J segment 5 bases; nucleotides outside the gene matches: 14. The CDR3 DNA is TGCGCCAGCAGCCAAACCCCGACAGGGGCATCCAACGAGCAGTACTTC. As protein: CASSQTPTGASNEQYF. The whole variable domain, remainder taken from reference TRBV5-1 and TRBJ2-7, is KAGVTQTPRYLIKTRGQQVTLSCSPISGHRSVSWYQQTPGQGLQFLFEYFSETQRNKGNFPGRFSGRQFSNSRSEMNVSTLELGDSALYLCASSQTPTGASNEQYFGPGTRLTVT.

Many counts were recorded for this clonotype. V usage is TRBV27 and J usage is TRBJ1-5, with a tentative D call TRBD1 (5 bases). Trimming took off 6 bases at V and 0 bases at J, with 12 bases between the two ends. The germline CDR1 and CDR2 sequences are MNHEY and SMNVEV (reference sequence). The CDR3 has 15 residues. CDR3 nucleotide sequence: TGTGCCAGCAGCCGGGGGGTAAATAGCAATCAGCCCCAGCATTTT. This translates into CASSRGVNSNQPQHF.

Many counts were recorded for this clonotype. DNA of the CDR3: TGCAGCGGCCGGGACAGTAACACTGAAGCTTTCTTT. Translation gives CSGRDSNTEAFF. The chain joins TRBV29-1 to TRBJ1-1; TRBD1 matches 7 bases. The CDR3 consists of 12 residues. The V gene's germline CDR1 is SQVTM and CDR2 ANQGSEA. The junction had 4 bases not matched to a gene; V was cut back by 7 bases and J by 2 bases. Supplemented by reference TRBV29-1 and TRBJ1-1, the full variable domain reads SAVISQKPSRDICQRGTSLTIQCQVDSQVTMMFWYRQQPGQSLTLIATANQGSEATYESGFVIDKFPISRPNLTFSTLTVSNMSPEDSSIYLCSGRDSNTEAFFGQGTRLTVV.

Remarks on this clonotype: A junction end diverges from the germline sequence, so it may reflect a read error. This chain connects TRBV20-1 to TRBJ1-4; TRBD1 aligns across 9 bases. This CDR3 comprises 14 residues. CDR1 is DFQATT, CDR2 SNEGSKA, per germline (reference sequence). CDR3 protein: CSAKRDRVNGKLFF. Here the CDR3 DNA reads TGCAGTGCCAAGCGGGACAGGGTGAATGGAAAACTGTTTTTT.

The chain recombines TRBV11-1 with TRBJ1-1; TRBD1 might be the D (5 bases). The V gene lost 5 bases and the J gene lost 11 bases, with 21 bases spanning the gap. Germline loops: CDR1 SGHAT, CDR2 FQDESV (reference sequence). This CDR3 region has 14 residues. The DNA for the CDR3 is TGTGCCAGCAGCCAGGGACGGGGGGACCGTTCGGCTTTCTTT. This gives the protein CASSQGRGDRSAFF.

This clonotype was detected only a few times. V usage is TRBV29-1 and J usage is TRBJ1-3; 7 bases align to TRBD1. After removal of 8 bases from V and 2 bases from J, the junction contained 6 bases not matched to a gene. Germline CDR1 and CDR2: SQVTM and ANQGSEA. CDR3 length equals 13 residues. CDR3 sequence: CSSIGTAGNTIYF. The CDR3 coding sequence is TGCAGCTCAATCGGGACAGCTGGAAACACCATATATTTT.

This clonotype has just a few counts. The J gene is TRBJ1-5, the V gene TRBV6-2 or TRBV6-3; tentative D call: TRBD1 (6 bases). This CDR3 spans 14 amino acids. Germline V gives CDR1 MNHEY, CDR2 SVGEGT. Deletions cut 7 bases from V and 9 bases from J, with 19 bases between. CDR3 sequence (DNA): TGTGCCAGCACCAAGCGGGGGGGGCTTGGGCCCCAGCATTTT. It encodes CASTKRGGLGPQHF.